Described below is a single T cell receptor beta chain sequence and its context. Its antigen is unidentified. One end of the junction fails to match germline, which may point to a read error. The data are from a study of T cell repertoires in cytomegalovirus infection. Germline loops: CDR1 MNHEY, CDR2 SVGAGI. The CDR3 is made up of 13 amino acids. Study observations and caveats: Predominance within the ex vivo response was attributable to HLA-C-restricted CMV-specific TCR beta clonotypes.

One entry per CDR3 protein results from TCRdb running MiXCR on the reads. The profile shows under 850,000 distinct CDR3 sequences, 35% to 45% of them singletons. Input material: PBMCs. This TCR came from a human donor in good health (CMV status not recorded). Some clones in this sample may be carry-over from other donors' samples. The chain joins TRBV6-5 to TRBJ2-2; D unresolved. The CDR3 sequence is CARSYASTGELFF. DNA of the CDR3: TGTGCCCGCAGTTACGCCAGCACCGGGGAGCTGTTTTTT.